This passage covers 23 T cell receptor beta chains from one sample sequenced in a study of T-cell reconstitution after alpha-beta-depleted transplantation in children. The authors prepared the TCRbeta library with unique molecular identifiers. TCRdb itself ran the PCR reads through MiXCR, one entry per CDR3 protein. The sample shows about 610,000 distinct CDR3 sequences, under 12% of them seen only once. The specimen was PBMCs from the stem cell graft donor, collected from the stem cell graft. The receptor set was obtained from a human donor who donated a stem cell graft to a child with acute myeloid leukemia.

This clonotype was detected only a few times. The chain links TRBV5-1 to TRBJ2-7, with 12 nucleotides matching TRBD2. CDR1 and CDR2 (germline): SGHRS, YFSETQ. This CDR3 is 14 amino acids long. The V segment lost 6 bases and the J segment 5 bases; nucleotides outside the gene matches: 6. The CDR3 loop is CASIGTSGLDEQYF. CDR3 nucleotide sequence: TGCGCCAGCATTGGGACTAGCGGGTTGGACGAGCAGTACTTC.

This sequence joins TRBV20-1 and TRBJ2-1; the D gene is possibly TRBD1 (6 bases). Germline-derived CDR1 and CDR2 are DFQATT and SNEGSKA (reference sequence). The CDR3 is 14 amino acids. In nucleotides, the CDR3 is TGCGGTGTTTCAGGACAGCTCTCCTACAATGAGCAGTTCTTC. Translation gives CGVSGQLSYNEQFF.

This clonotype occurred many times. The chain combines TRBV6-2 or TRBV6-3 with TRBJ1-5, with 9 bases that match TRBD1. CDR3 length: 15 amino acids. V shed 4 bases, J shed 5 bases, and the junction held 6 bases outside the gene matches. The germline V gene encodes CDR1 MNHEY and CDR2 SVGEGT. The CDR3 bases are TGTGCCAGCAGTTCTCTGGGGACAGGGTATCAGCCCCAGCATTTT. Protein product: CASSSLGTGYQPQHF.

The V gene is TRBV24-1, the J gene TRBJ1-1; D remains ambiguous. With 2 bases removed from V and 1 base from J, the gap between germline ends came to 4 bases. Germline CDR1 KGHDR, CDR2 SFDVKD. The CDR3 runs 13 residues. CDR3 amino acids: CATSDWANTEAFF. CDR3 in DNA: TGTGCCACCAGTGATTGGGCGAACACTGAAGCTTTCTTT.

The chain employs TRBV7-9 and TRBJ2-7; TRBD1 matches 10 bases. Germline V lookup: CDR1 SEHNR, CDR2 FQNEAQ (reference sequence). This CDR3 spans 15 amino acids. V lost 5 bases and J lost 4; bases outside the gene matches: 8. CDR3 protein: CASSPADRGEYEQYF. The DNA of the CDR3 is TGTGCCAGCAGCCCAGCGGACAGGGGGGAGTACGAGCAGTACTTC.

This clonotype was counted at least ten times. This chain connects TRBV6-2 or TRBV6-3 to TRBJ2-5; TRBD2 might be the D (5 bases). The germline V gene has CDR1 MNHEY and CDR2 SVGEGT. The CDR3 loop spans 13 amino acids. Trimming took off 7 bases at V and 5 bases at J, with 14 bases between the two ends. The CDR3 reads CASTLARTETQYF. DNA for the CDR3: TGTGCCAGCACCTTAGCGAGGACGGAGACCCAGTACTTC.

The rearrangement joins TRBV29-1 to TRBJ2-5, with D tentatively TRBD1 or TRBD2 (6 bases each). CDR1 SQVTM and CDR2 ANQGSEA come from the germline V gene. CDR3 length: 12 residues. V lost 6 bases and J lost 5, with 13 bases in between. The CDR3 nucleotides read TGCAGCGTCCGGGGGCAGATGGAGACCCAGTACTTC. Its translation is CSVRGQMETQYF.

J is TRBJ2-5 and V is TRBV12-3 or TRBV12-4, with TRBD2 matching 8 bases. J lost 5 bases, V lost 3 bases, and 5 bases had no gene match. The CDR3 runs 14 residues. The CDR3 DNA reads TGTGCCAGCAGTTTCATAGCGGGACGGGAGACCCAGTACTTC. Amino acids: CASSFIAGRETQYF.

This clonotype turned up a few times. The V call is TRBV28, the J call TRBJ2-3; maybe TRBD1 (5 bases). Germline V gives CDR1 MDHEN, CDR2 SYDVKM. V dropped 6 bases and J dropped 4 bases, with 29 bases sitting between them. The CDR3 runs to 19 residues. The CDR3 protein is CASSRAGHHRPGRADTQYF. The CDR3 coding sequence is TGTGCCAGCAGCCGCGCCGGGCACCACAGGCCTGGTCGCGCAGATACGCAGTATTTT.

This clonotype has more than one count but fewer than ten. The chain carries TRBV9 and TRBJ2-1; D gene ambiguous. The CDR3 loop spans 17 amino acids. In germline, CDR1 is SGDLS, CDR2 YYNGEE. V lost 0 bases and J lost 0, with 13 bases in between. DNA for the CDR3: TGTGCCAGCAGCGTAGAAGCCTTGCAAAGCTCCTACAATGAGCAGTTCTTC. Its protein product is CASSVEALQSSYNEQFF.

As for this clonotype: At one end the junction does not follow the germline gene, possibly because of a read error. The chain links TRBV28 to TRBJ2-5, with 9 positions matching TRBD2. CDR3 size: 15 residues. Germline V lookup: CDR1 MDHEN, CDR2 SYDVKM. The CDR3 loop is CAISSLAGTQETQYF. The CDR3 nucleotides read TGTGCCATCAGTTCTCTAGCGGGGACCCAAGAGACCCAGTACTTC.

This clonotype was found many times. This sequence joins TRBV18 and TRBJ2-7; 9 nucleotides match TRBD1. The CDR3 is 15 amino acids. V was clipped by 3 bases and J by 2 bases; unmatched bases: 5. Germline V gives CDR1 KGHSH, CDR2 LQKENI. The CDR3 sequence is CASSPNRGQPYEQYF. DNA of the CDR3: TGTGCCAGCTCACCTAACAGGGGGCAACCCTACGAGCAGTACTTC.

This clonotype was observed at least ten times. The CDR3 region is CASSYKGGKPLYEQYF. The CDR3 DNA reads as TGTGCCAGCAGTTACAAGGGCGGGAAACCACTCTACGAGCAGTACTTC. V gene TRBV6-5 combines with J gene TRBJ2-7, with TRBD2 as a possible D gene (6 bases). Trimming shortened V by 2 bases and J by 3 bases, and 17 bases separated the two germline ends. Germline-derived CDR1 and CDR2 are MNHEY and SVGAGI. The CDR3 totals 16 residues.

This clonotype came up a few times. This sequence joins TRBV20-1 and TRBJ2-5; 10 nucleotides agree with TRBD2. Per germline, CDR1 DFQATT and CDR2 SNEGSKA (reference sequence). V dropped 0 bases and J dropped 4; count of bases not matched to a gene: 5. This CDR3 is built from 15 residues. CDR3 in amino acids: CSARESSGRGETQYF. CDR3 sequence (DNA): TGCAGTGCTAGAGAGTCTAGCGGGAGAGGAGAGACCCAGTACTTC.

The chain carries TRBV15 and TRBJ1-4; no clear D. Trimming stripped 0 bases from V and 8 bases from J, with 7 bases between. CDR1 is LNHNV and CDR2 is YYDKDF in the germline V gene (reference sequence). This CDR3 contains 13 residues. The CDR3 nucleotides read TGTGCCACCAGCAGAGATTTCGCCGAAAAACTGTTTTTT. Its protein is CATSRDFAEKLFF.

This clonotype was recorded a few times. V is TRBV28 and J is TRBJ2-2; D tentatively reads TRBD1 or TRBD2 (5 bases each). CDR1 MDHEN and CDR2 SYDVKM come from the germline V gene. With 7 bases removed from V and 6 bases from J, the gap between germline ends came to 12 bases. This CDR3 has 13 amino acids. The CDR3 loop reads CASTTSGPGELFF. The CDR3 DNA is TGTGCCAGCACCACGTCGGGACCCGGGGAGCTGTTTTTT.

The chain's CDR3 is CASSHYGDRSGNTIYF. The DNA of the CDR3 is TGTGCCAGCAGCCATTACGGGGACCGCTCTGGAAACACCATATATTTT. The chain is built from TRBV3-1 and TRBJ1-3; TRBD1 might be the D (5 bases). The length of the CDR3 is 16 residues. Germline V gene sequence: CDR1 LGHDT, CDR2 YNNKEL (reference sequence). Trimming removed 3 bases at V and 0 bases at J, with 12 bases between.

This clonotype was found many times. The chain links TRBV12-3 or TRBV12-4 to TRBJ2-1; D unclear. The CDR3 totals 12 residues. The ends were cut back, 0 bases at V and 8 bases at J, with 5 bases in the middle. DNA of the CDR3: TGTGCCAGCAGTTTAGCAGTTTATGAGCAGTTCTTC. It specifies CASSLAVYEQFF.

The gene calls are TRBV20-1 and TRBJ2-7; 8 nucleotides align to TRBD2. Trimming cost V 0 bases and J 2 bases; bases outside gene matches: 6. Germline assignment: CDR1 DFQATT and CDR2 SNEGSKA (reference sequence). The CDR3 spans 15 residues. The chain's CDR3 is CSARDSTSVTYEQYF. For the CDR3, the DNA is TGCAGTGCTAGAGATTCGACTAGCGTGACCTACGAGCAGTACTTC.

This clonotype has a count of ten or more. This sequence joins TRBV29-1 and TRBJ2-7; D uncertain. The CDR3 spans 12 residues. Trimming removed 4 bases from V and 0 bases from J, with 7 bases in between. Germline V gives CDR1 SQVTM, CDR2 ANQGSEA. CDR3 DNA: TGCAGCGTTGGCGCCGGCTCCTACGAGCAGTACTTC. Protein: CSVGAGSYEQYF.

This clonotype turned up a few times. The chain is built from TRBV27 and TRBJ1-2, with D tentatively TRBD1 (5 bases). Germline loops: CDR1 MNHEY, CDR2 SMNVEV (reference sequence). Deletions cut 2 bases from V and 4 bases from J, with 11 bases between. CDR3 length equals 14 residues. CDR3 nucleotides: TGTGCCAGCAGTTTAAGGTCAGGGATCTATGGCTACACCTTC. Amino acids: CASSLRSGIYGYTF.

V usage is TRBV7-3 and J usage is TRBJ2-1; 10 bases map to TRBD2. V lost 4 bases and J lost 6; bases outside the gene matches: 6. CDR1 is SGHTA and CDR2 is FQGTGA in the germline V gene. The CDR3 runs 15 residues. Here the CDR3 reads CASSSPSGSVNEQFF. The CDR3 DNA reads as TGTGCCAGCAGCTCGCCTAGCGGGAGTGTCAATGAGCAGTTCTTC.

This clonotype was picked up a small number of times. The junction shows a germline mismatch at one end, possibly a read error. The rearrangement uses TRBV10-3 and TRBJ2-1; 9 positions match TRBD1. The germline gives CDR1 ENHRY, CDR2 SYGVKD. This CDR3 has 15 residues. CDR3: CATSEGQGILNEQFF. The CDR3 nucleotides are TGTGCCACCAGTGAGGGACAGGGTATTCTCAATGAGCAGTTCTTC.